The clone carrying this T cell receptor beta chain was found once. Authors' processing steps: Amplification with reference gene primers provided the estimates of nucleated cell counts. Clones were sequenced by immunoSEQ multiplex PCR, and TCRdb holds only the in-frame ones, with some missing. That table furnishes V, J and clone size, whereas the DNA furnished D and trimming. The sample shows 250,000 to 300,000 clones, approximately 87% of them seen only once. The data were taken from a study of blood T cell repertoires in COVID-19. CDR1 LNHDA and CDR2 SQIVND come from the germline V gene (reference sequence). V was clipped by 3 bases and J by 4 bases; unmatched bases: 5. This CDR3 is 16 amino acids long.

The receptor comes from a woman aged 25 to 39 with COVID-19, enrolled during active disease. This sequence joins TRBV19 and TRBJ2-1; 11 positions match TRBD2. The sequencing sample was made of peripheral blood. The CDR3 sequence is CASSMASGGQYNEQFF. In nucleotides, the CDR3 is TGTGCCAGTAGTATGGCTAGCGGGGGGCAATACAATGAGCAGTTCTTC.